A selection of T cell receptor beta chains follows, all from one sample in a study of blood T cells in healthy people across ages. MiXCR, run by TCRdb on the 5' RACE reads, gives a single entry per CDR3 protein. The data show 950,000 to 1,200,000 distinct CDR3 sequences, around two fifths seen once. The sample was blood. The receptor set was obtained from a young man in good health. The CDR3 runs from the conserved cysteine through the conserved F or W. The order of the fields is J gene, D gene, clone size, V gene, CDR3 protein, CDR3 DNA. D genes are given only for firm matches. Not every row has a clone size; where given, it reads once, few, many or a size class.

j_gene: TRBJ2-1; d_gene: -; abundance: few; v_gene: TRBV4-1; CDR3aa: CASSQAGTPFSEQFF; CDR3nt: TGCGCCAGCAGCCAAGCCGGGACCCCCTTTAGTGAGCAGTTCTTC
j_gene: TRBJ2-5; d_gene: -; abundance: -; v_gene: TRBV27; CDR3aa: CASSTTPQETQYF; CDR3nt: TGTGCCAGCAGTACGACACCCCAAGAGACCCAGTACTTC
j_gene: TRBJ2-3; d_gene: -; abundance: -; v_gene: TRBV6-5; CDR3aa: CASSYSGLYTDTQYF; CDR3nt: TGTGCCAGCAGTTACTCCGGGCTTTACACAGATACGCAGTATTTT
j_gene: TRBJ1-5; d_gene: -; abundance: few; v_gene: TRBV6-2/TRBV6-3; CDR3aa: CASGHQGSNQPQHF; CDR3nt: TGTGCCAGCGGCCATCAGGGTAGTAATCAGCCCCAGCATTTT
j_gene: TRBJ2-5; d_gene: -; abundance: -; v_gene: TRBV7-2; CDR3aa: CASSLTSQNNEQYF; CDR3nt: TGTGCCAGCAGCCTGACTAGTCAGAACAATGAGCAGTACTTC
j_gene: TRBJ1-6; d_gene: TRBD1; abundance: -; v_gene: TRBV3-1; CDR3aa: CASSHPDRPQSPLHF; CDR3nt: TGTGCCAGCAGCCACCCGGACAGGCCTCAATCACCCCTCCACTTT
j_gene: TRBJ2-2; d_gene: TRBD1; abundance: many; v_gene: TRBV20-1; CDR3aa: CSAGTGNTGELFF; CDR3nt: TGCAGTGCCGGGACAGGGAACACCGGGGAGCTGTTTTTT
j_gene: TRBJ2-1; d_gene: TRBD2; abundance: -; v_gene: TRBV7-2; CDR3aa: CASSLVGLAASSDNEQFF; CDR3nt: TGTGCCAGCAGCTTAGTGGGACTAGCGGCGAGCTCCGACAATGAGCAGTTCTTC
j_gene: TRBJ2-3; d_gene: TRBD1; abundance: -; v_gene: TRBV6-2/TRBV6-3; CDR3aa: CASSYTPPRDRARDTQYF; CDR3nt: TGTGCCAGCAGTTACACTCCTCCCCGGGACAGGGCCCGAGATACGCAGTATTTT
j_gene: TRBJ2-7; d_gene: -; abundance: -; v_gene: TRBV4-1; CDR3aa: CASSQRQASYEQYF; CDR3nt: TGCGCCAGCAGCCAGCGACAGGCTTCCTACGAGCAGTACTTC
j_gene: TRBJ2-2; d_gene: TRBD1; abundance: -; v_gene: TRBV5-1; CDR3aa: CTSSLGPGQGSGELFF; CDR3nt: TGCACCAGCAGCTTGGGGCCCGGACAGGGCTCCGGGGAGCTGTTTTTT
j_gene: TRBJ1-1; d_gene: -; abundance: -; v_gene: TRBV4-3; CDR3aa: CASSQDLGGDTEAFF; CDR3nt: TGCGCCAGCAGCCAAGATCTTGGAGGGGACACTGAAGCTTTCTTT
j_gene: TRBJ2-3; d_gene: TRBD2; abundance: -; v_gene: TRBV6-4; CDR3aa: CASSDSESGGAVDTQYF; CDR3nt: TGTGCCAGCAGTGACTCGGAGAGCGGGGGGGCGGTAGATACGCAGTATTTT
j_gene: TRBJ2-1; d_gene: -; abundance: -; v_gene: TRBV4-3; CDR3aa: CASSQGRAPGDNEQFF; CDR3nt: TGCGCCAGCAGCCAAGGCCGGGCTCCCGGTGACAATGAGCAGTTCTTC
j_gene: TRBJ2-7; d_gene: -; abundance: -; v_gene: TRBV6-5; CDR3aa: CASSYFAGKVYEQYF; CDR3nt: TGTGCCAGCAGTTACTTTGCGGGGAAAGTCTACGAGCAGTACTTC
j_gene: TRBJ1-1; d_gene: TRBD1; abundance: -; v_gene: TRBV29-1; CDR3aa: CSVGTGGGTEAFF; CDR3nt: TGCAGCGTGGGGACAGGGGGAGGCACTGAAGCTTTCTTT
j_gene: TRBJ2-3; d_gene: TRBD1; abundance: -; v_gene: TRBV28; CDR3aa: CASSPVTGIGADTQYF; CDR3nt: TGTGCCAGCAGTCCAGTGACAGGGATCGGAGCAGATACGCAGTATTTT
j_gene: TRBJ1-3; d_gene: TRBD1; abundance: -; v_gene: TRBV4-1; CDR3aa: CASSQNTGDSGNTIYF; CDR3nt: TGCGCCAGCAGCCAAAATACAGGGGACTCTGGAAACACCATATATTTT
j_gene: TRBJ2-7; d_gene: TRBD2; abundance: -; v_gene: TRBV18; CDR3aa: CASSPGLAAQYF; CDR3nt: TGTGCCAGCTCACCGGGACTAGCGGCCCAGTACTTC
j_gene: TRBJ1-2; d_gene: -; abundance: -; v_gene: TRBV6-5; CDR3aa: CASSLRAGSRGYTF; CDR3nt: TGTGCCAGCAGCCTACGCGCAGGCTCTAGGGGCTACACCTTC
j_gene: TRBJ1-2; d_gene: -; abundance: -; v_gene: TRBV12-5; CDR3aa: CASGPSGGNYGYTF; CDR3nt: TGTGCTAGTGGTCCCTCCGGAGGGAACTATGGCTACACCTTC
j_gene: TRBJ2-7; d_gene: -; abundance: -; v_gene: TRBV6-6; CDR3aa: CASRLDHRAEQYF; CDR3nt: TGTGCCAGCAGGCTCGATCACAGGGCCGAGCAGTACTTC
j_gene: TRBJ1-5; d_gene: TRBD1; abundance: few; v_gene: TRBV5-8; CDR3aa: CASSQYGTGAGQPQHF; CDR3nt: TGTGCCAGCAGCCAATATGGGACAGGGGCCGGTCAGCCCCAGCATTTT
j_gene: TRBJ1-1; d_gene: -; abundance: -; v_gene: TRBV12-3/TRBV12-4; CDR3aa: CASSPTFEAFF; CDR3nt: TGTGCCAGCAGCCCTACCTTTGAAGCTTTCTTT